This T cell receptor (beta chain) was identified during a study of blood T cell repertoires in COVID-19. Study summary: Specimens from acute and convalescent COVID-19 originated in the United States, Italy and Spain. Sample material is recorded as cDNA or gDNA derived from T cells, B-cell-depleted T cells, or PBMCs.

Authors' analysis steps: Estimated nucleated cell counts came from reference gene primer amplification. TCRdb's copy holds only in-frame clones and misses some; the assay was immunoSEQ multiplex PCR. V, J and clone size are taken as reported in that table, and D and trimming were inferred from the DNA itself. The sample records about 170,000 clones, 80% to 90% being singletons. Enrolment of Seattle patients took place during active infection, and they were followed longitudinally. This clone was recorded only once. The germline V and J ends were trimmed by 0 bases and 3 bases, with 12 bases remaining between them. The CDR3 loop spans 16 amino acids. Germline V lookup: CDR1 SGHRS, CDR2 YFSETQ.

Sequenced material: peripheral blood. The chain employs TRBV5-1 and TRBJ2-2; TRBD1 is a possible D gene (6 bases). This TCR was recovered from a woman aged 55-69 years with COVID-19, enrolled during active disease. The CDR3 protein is CASSLEGRGYTGELFF. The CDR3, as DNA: TGCGCCAGCAGCTTGGAGGGCAGGGGTTACACCGGGGAGCTGTTTTTT.